Following are 21 T cell receptor beta chains from one sample sequenced in a study of T cell changes during pregnancy in multiple sclerosis (dated by TCRdb to about 2019). Receptors were amplified or captured by the immunoSEQ multiplex PCR assay. TCRdb mirrors the immuneACCESS table, restricted to in-frame sequences. Some clones are absent from its copies; in checked studies, under half trace to an unresolved V gene, and the reason for the others is unknown. This sample is represented by about 59,000 clones; about 92% of them were singletons. About 2.5% of the sample belongs to the ten largest clones. The sample consisted of peripheral blood, taken in the first trimester of pregnancy. The source is a female donor with multiple sclerosis, enrolled in a pregnancy study.

The V gene is TRBV6-1, the J gene TRBJ1-4, with TRBD1 matching over 7 bases. The V and J ends lost 6 bases and 3 bases, in that order; junction bases with no gene match: 4. CDR3 length: 14 amino acids. From germline, CDR1 is MNHNS and CDR2 SASEGT. The CDR3 DNA sequence: TGTGCCAGCAGCCACGGACAGGCTAATGAAAAACTGTTTTTT. Its protein product is CASSHGQANEKLFF.

V usage is TRBV7-2 and J usage is TRBJ1-1; no reliable D call. Trimming cost V 3 bases and J 3 bases, with 8 bases left between them. Germline V gene data show CDR1 as SGHTA and CDR2 as FQGNSA. The CDR3 has 13 residues. The chain's CDR3 is CASSLEEYTEAFF. CDR3 coding DNA: TGTGCCAGCAGCTTGGAGGAGTACACTGAAGCTTTCTTT.

CDR3 in DNA: TGTGCCAGTAGCAGCGGACAGGGAGAAGCCTACGAGCAGTACTTC. Its protein is CASSSGQGEAYEQYF. The rearrangement links TRBV19 to TRBJ2-7, with TRBD1 identical over 8 bases. In germline, CDR1 is LNHDA, CDR2 SQIVND (reference sequence). Trimming cost V 6 bases and J 2 bases; bases outside gene matches: 9. The CDR3 contains 15 residues.

As concerns this clone: The same CDR3 also results from other DNA sequences found in this sample. V usage is TRBV10-3 and J usage is TRBJ1-1; D is ambiguous. Per germline, CDR1 ENHRY and CDR2 SYGVKD. Deletions cut 4 bases from V and 5 bases from J, with 5 bases between. The CDR3 consists of 11 residues. The CDR3 nucleotides are TGTGCCATCAGTGGAGGGACTGAAGCTTTCTTT. This gives the protein CAISGGTEAFF.

The rearrangement joins TRBV7-9 to TRBJ2-3, with D hard to call. The CDR3 is 12 residues long. Germline CDR1 SEHNR, CDR2 FQNEAQ (reference sequence). V was trimmed by 3 bases and J by 4 bases, leaving 5 bases between them. In DNA, the CDR3 is TGTGCCAGCAGCTTTTTCGCAGATACGCAGTATTTT. Its translation: CASSFFADTQYF.

V is TRBV28 and J is TRBJ1-5; 10 bases fit TRBD1. V was pared by 5 bases and J by 9 bases, with 13 bases of the junction left unmatched. From germline, CDR1 is MDHEN and CDR2 SYDVKM. The CDR3 has 16 residues. CDR3 DNA sequence: TGTGCCAGCAGTGCACCCGGGACAGGGGCTAAGGGGCCCCAGCATTTT. It specifies CASSAPGTGAKGPQHF.

The rearrangement uses TRBV15 and TRBJ1-4, with 11 bases identical to TRBD1. J gave up 0 bases and V 0 bases, and 6 bases lay outside the gene matches. CDR1 and CDR2 from the germline V gene are LNHNV and YYDKDF (reference sequence). This CDR3 is built from 19 residues. The CDR3 coding sequence is TGTGCCACCAGCAGAGATGTTCGGACAGGGGGCACAACTAATGAAAAACTGTTTTTT. It yields the protein CATSRDVRTGGTTNEKLFF.

The chain combines TRBV4-1 with TRBJ2-1; a possible D gene is TRBD2 (5 bases). The germline gives CDR1 MGHRA, CDR2 YSYEKL. The CDR3 runs 15 residues. V was clipped by 4 bases and J by 8 bases, with 18 bases between them. The CDR3 nucleotides are TGCGCCAGCAGCCGCCCGGGGTTACGGAGAGATGAGCAGTTCTTC. Translation: CASSRPGLRRDEQFF.

The chain combines TRBV6-1 with TRBJ2-3, with TRBD2 identical over 7 bases. CDR3 length: 15 residues. CDR1 is MNHNS and CDR2 is SASEGT in the germline V gene. Germline trimming cut 5 bases from V and 2 bases from J; bases unmatched to any gene: 7. The CDR3 DNA is TGTGCCAGCAGTATCGCTAGCGGAACCACAGATACGCAGTATTTT. It yields the protein CASSIASGTTDTQYF.

The chain employs TRBV13 and TRBJ2-5; possible D gene TRBD2, 5 bases. Trimming pared 0 bases from V and 10 bases from J, leaving 9 bases between. Germline lookup yields CDR1 PRHDT and CDR2 FYEKMQ (reference sequence). CDR3 length: 12 amino acids. The CDR3 region is CASSLGDGVQYF. DNA of the CDR3: TGTGCCAGCAGCTTAGGCGACGGGGTCCAGTACTTC.

The chain has TRBV9 and TRBJ2-3; 13 bases map to TRBD2. Germline assignment: CDR1 SGDLS and CDR2 YYNGEE. CDR3 length: 18 residues. V lost 3 bases, J lost 3 bases, and 10 bases stayed unmatched. CDR3 in amino acids: CASSGPKVGLAGTDTQYF. For the CDR3, the DNA is TGTGCCAGCAGCGGGCCCAAAGTGGGACTAGCGGGAACAGATACGCAGTATTTT.

The chain carries TRBV7-2 and TRBJ1-2; no reliable D call. With 3 bases removed from V and 10 bases from J, the gap between germline ends came to 12 bases. Germline V gives CDR1 SGHTA, CDR2 FQGNSA. The CDR3 totals 12 residues. CDR3 loop: CASSFGSQAYTF. The DNA of the CDR3 is TGTGCCAGCAGCTTCGGGTCACAAGCCTACACCTTC.

This clone was recorded only once. The chain joins TRBV19 to TRBJ2-1, with 11 bases identical to TRBD2. Per the germline V gene, CDR1 is LNHDA and CDR2 is SQIVND (reference sequence). The V and J ends lost 3 bases and 4 bases, in that order; junction bases with no gene match: 8. The CDR3 is 17 residues long. The CDR3 nucleotides are TGTGCCAGTAGTATTTTAGCGGGAGGGCGTAGGTACAATGAGCAGTTCTTC. It yields the protein CASSILAGGRRYNEQFF.

This chain connects TRBV11-3 to TRBJ2-7; 7 bases align to TRBD1. The CDR3 is 15 amino acids. The junction had 5 bases not matched to a gene; V was cut back by 1 base and J by 2 bases. Germline lookup yields CDR1 SGHNT and CDR2 YENEEA. CDR3: CASSLASGTAYEQYF. The CDR3 nucleotides are TGTGCCAGCAGCTTAGCCTCCGGGACAGCCTACGAGCAGTACTTC.

The rearrangement uses TRBV4-2 and TRBJ2-7; D is ambiguous. The ends were cut back, 1 base at V and 2 bases at J, with 12 bases in the middle. This CDR3 is 15 amino acids long. Germline V CDR1 and CDR2: LGHNA, YNFKEQ. The CDR3 region is CASSQVIGATYEQYF. CDR3 DNA sequence: TGTGCCAGCAGCCAAGTCATCGGTGCAACCTACGAGCAGTACTTC.

The genes are TRBV28 and TRBJ2-7; D unclear. V gave up 2 bases and J gave up 9 bases, with 11 bases separating them. CDR3 length: 12 residues. Germline CDR1 reads MDHEN; CDR2 reads SYDVKM. CDR3 DNA sequence: TGTGCCAGCAGTTTAATTGCGAGGTTGCAGTACTTC. This gives the protein CASSLIARLQYF.

The chain employs TRBV25-1 and TRBJ2-7; TRBD1 agrees at 8 bases. The germline CDR1 and CDR2 sequences are MGHDK and SYGVNS. This CDR3 is built from 14 residues. The junction had 5 bases not matched to a gene; V was cut back by 2 bases and J by 5 bases. In nucleotides, the CDR3 is TGTGCCAGCAGTGAAGCGGGACAGGTCCACGAGCAGTACTTC. Its protein is CASSEAGQVHEQYF.

The V and J genes are TRBV30 and TRBJ1-3; D is uncertain. Per germline, CDR1 GTSNPN and CDR2 SVGIG (reference sequence). V lost 4 bases and J lost 1, with 14 bases in between. There are 15 residues in the CDR3. This CDR3 reads CAWTLGRVSGNTIYF. CDR3 nucleotides: TGTGCCTGGACCCTAGGGAGGGTTTCTGGAAACACCATATATTTT.

J is TRBJ2-2 and V is TRBV7-2, with 11 nucleotides matching TRBD2. Trimming removed 5 bases from V and 4 bases from J; junction bases left unmatched: 9. This CDR3 is 17 amino acids long. Germline V gene lookup returns CDR1 SGHTA and CDR2 FQGNSA. CDR3 sequence (DNA): TGTGCCAGCAGCCAGTACGGGACTAGCGGTACCACCGGGGAGCTGTTTTTT. This gives the protein CASSQYGTSGTTGELFF.

The chain combines TRBV6-1 with TRBJ1-5; 7 bases line up with TRBD1. The germline V gene has CDR1 MNHNS and CDR2 SASEGT. V trimming: 4 bases; J trimming: 3 bases; junction bases outside the gene matches: 9. The CDR3 is 16 amino acids. The CDR3 is CASSVRAGGYNQPQHF. The CDR3 nucleotides are TGTGCCAGCAGTGTCAGGGCAGGGGGGTACAATCAGCCCCAGCATTTT.

J is TRBJ1-1 and V is TRBV18; D is ambiguous. The CDR3 extends over 15 amino acids. Trimming removed 3 bases at V and 0 bases at J, with 11 bases between. Per the germline V gene, CDR1 is KGHSH and CDR2 is LQKENI. CDR3 nucleotides: TGTGCCAGCTCACCCCTTACGGAGTTGAACACTGAAGCTTTCTTT. Translation: CASSPLTELNTEAFF.